This T cell receptor (beta chain) stems from a study of T cells after yellow fever vaccination. As for the study in general: Low-cell-number fractions were prepared with SMART-Seq v4 Ultra Low Input.

One entry per CDR3 protein, called by TCRdb with MiXCR from the 5' RACE reads. The sample has some 500,000 distinct CDR3 sequences; about 14% are singletons. General study points: The secondary response was weaker, and its peak arrived faster, on day 5 versus 15. The booster saw the reappearance of most primary-vaccination clones (approximately 97% CD4, roughly 87% CD8).

Comments on this clonotype: Antigen specificity is unknown.

The CDR3 sequence is 15 residues long. Per germline, CDR1 KGHSH and CDR2 LQKENI. Unmatched junction bases numbered 2, after V lost 0 bases and J lost 8 bases. Here the sequenced sample was PBMCs, taken on the day of the yellow fever booster vaccination. The gene calls are TRBV18 and TRBJ2-2; 11 bases align to TRBD2. The TCR sequence derives from a man aged 30-40 years who received the YFV17D yellow fever vaccine. CDR3 in amino acids: CASSPPLAGVGELFF. The CDR3 DNA sequence: TGTGCCAGCTCACCACCACTAGCGGGAGTTGGGGAGCTGTTTTTT.